This TCR beta chain stems from a study of T-cell memory formation after mild COVID-19. Germline V gene data show CDR1 as SGHRS and CDR2 as YFSETQ. V was trimmed by 4 bases and J by 4 bases, leaving 17 bases between them. CDR3 size: 15 residues. TCRdb independently ran MiXCR on the 5' RACE reads; one entry per CDR3 protein. The sample shows around 300,000 distinct CDR3 sequences, less than 20% of them seen only once. As to this clonotype: The antigen remains unidentified.

Study-wide findings and caveats: Contracting CD4+ clones were located mainly in CM and EM, and CD8+ clones in EMRA.

The sequenced material came from PBMCs or a T cell subset sorted from them (not recorded which). This receptor was taken from a man younger than 30 who had mild COVID-19 (a few samples of this study predate the infection). Cell type and time point are not known. V gene TRBV5-1 combines with J gene TRBJ1-2; no clear D. The CDR3, as DNA: TGCGCCAGCAGCCCGGCGGTAGAGATGAGCTATGGCTACACCTTC. Translating it yields CASSPAVEMSYGYTF.